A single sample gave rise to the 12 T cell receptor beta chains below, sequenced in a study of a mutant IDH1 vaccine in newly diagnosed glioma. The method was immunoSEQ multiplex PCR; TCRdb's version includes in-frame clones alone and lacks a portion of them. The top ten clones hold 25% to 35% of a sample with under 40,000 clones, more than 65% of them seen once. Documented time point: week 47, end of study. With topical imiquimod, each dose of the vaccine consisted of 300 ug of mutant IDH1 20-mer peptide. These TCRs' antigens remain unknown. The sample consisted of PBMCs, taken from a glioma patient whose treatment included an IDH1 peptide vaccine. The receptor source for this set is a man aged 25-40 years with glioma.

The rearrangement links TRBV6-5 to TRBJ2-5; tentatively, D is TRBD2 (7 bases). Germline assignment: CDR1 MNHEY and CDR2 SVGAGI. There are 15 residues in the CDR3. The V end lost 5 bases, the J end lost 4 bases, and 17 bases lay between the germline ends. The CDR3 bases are TGTGCCAGCAGTCCCGAGGGGGGGGAGGCAGAGACCCAGTACTTC. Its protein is CASSPEGGEAETQYF.

The CDR3 reads CAWTGGSSGELFF. CDR3 coding DNA: TGTGCCTGGACAGGGGGAAGTTCCGGGGAGCTGTTTTTT. This chain uses TRBV30 with TRBJ2-2; TRBD1 matches 7 bases. Germline lookup yields CDR1 GTSNPN and CDR2 SVGIG (reference sequence). The ends lost 4 bases at V and 6 bases at J; junction bases unmatched: 5. There are 13 residues in the CDR3.

The CDR3 reads CASSYAADSNQPQHF. CDR3 nucleotide sequence: TGTGCCAGCAGTTATGCGGCCGATAGCAATCAGCCCCAGCATTTT. The chain employs TRBV28 and TRBJ1-5; no reliable D call. Trimming shortened V by 4 bases and J by 0 bases, and 10 bases separated the two germline ends. This CDR3 comprises 15 residues. Per germline, CDR1 MDHEN and CDR2 SYDVKM.

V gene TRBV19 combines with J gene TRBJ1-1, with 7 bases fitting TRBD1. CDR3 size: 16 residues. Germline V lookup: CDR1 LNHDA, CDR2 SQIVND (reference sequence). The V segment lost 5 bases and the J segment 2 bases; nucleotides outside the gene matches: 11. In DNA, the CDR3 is TGTGCCAGTAGTTCCACAGGGGTTGGAGGTAACACTGAAGCTTTCTTT. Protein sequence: CASSSTGVGGNTEAFF.

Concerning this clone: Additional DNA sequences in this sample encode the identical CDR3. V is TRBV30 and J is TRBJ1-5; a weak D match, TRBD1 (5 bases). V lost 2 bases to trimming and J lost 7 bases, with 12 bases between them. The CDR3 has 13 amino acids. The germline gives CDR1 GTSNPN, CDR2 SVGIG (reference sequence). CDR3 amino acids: CAWSRKGSQPQHF. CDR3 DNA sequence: TGTGCCTGGAGTAGGAAGGGGAGCCAGCCCCAGCATTTT.

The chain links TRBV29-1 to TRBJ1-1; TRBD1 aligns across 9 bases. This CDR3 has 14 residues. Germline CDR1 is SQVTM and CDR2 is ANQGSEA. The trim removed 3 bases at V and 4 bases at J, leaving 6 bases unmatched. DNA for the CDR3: TGCAGCGTTGATGGGGACAGGGTCCCCACTGAAGCTTTCTTT. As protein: CSVDGDRVPTEAFF.

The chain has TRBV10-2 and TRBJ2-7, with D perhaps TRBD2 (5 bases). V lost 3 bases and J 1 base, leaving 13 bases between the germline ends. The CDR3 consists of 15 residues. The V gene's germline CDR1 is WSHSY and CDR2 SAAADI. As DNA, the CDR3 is TGCGCCAGCAGTGAAGATGGGAGTAGATCCTACGAGCAGTACTTC. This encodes CASSEDGSRSYEQYF.

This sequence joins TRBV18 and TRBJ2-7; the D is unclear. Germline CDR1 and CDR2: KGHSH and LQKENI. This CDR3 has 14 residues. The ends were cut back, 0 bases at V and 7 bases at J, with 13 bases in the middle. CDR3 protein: CASSPPSVAGEQYF. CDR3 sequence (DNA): TGTGCCAGCTCACCACCGTCGGTAGCAGGTGAGCAGTACTTC.

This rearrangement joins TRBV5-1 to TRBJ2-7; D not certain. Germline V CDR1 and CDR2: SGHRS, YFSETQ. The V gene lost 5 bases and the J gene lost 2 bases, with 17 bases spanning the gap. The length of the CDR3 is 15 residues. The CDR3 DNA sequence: TGCGCCAGCAGATACTTGGACCGATCGACCTACGAGCAGTACTTC. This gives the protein CASRYLDRSTYEQYF. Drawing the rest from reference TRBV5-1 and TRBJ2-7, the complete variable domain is KAGVTQTPRYLIKTRGQQVTLSCSPISGHRSVSWYQQTPGQGLQFLFEYFSETQRNKGNFPGRFSGRQFSNSRSEMNVSTLELGDSALYLCASRYLDRSTYEQYFGPGTRLTVT.

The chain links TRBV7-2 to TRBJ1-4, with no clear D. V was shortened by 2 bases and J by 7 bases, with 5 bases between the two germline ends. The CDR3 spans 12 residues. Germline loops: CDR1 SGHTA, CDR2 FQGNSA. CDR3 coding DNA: TGTGCCAGCAGCTTAATGCTTGAAAAACTGTTTTTT. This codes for CASSLMLEKLFF.

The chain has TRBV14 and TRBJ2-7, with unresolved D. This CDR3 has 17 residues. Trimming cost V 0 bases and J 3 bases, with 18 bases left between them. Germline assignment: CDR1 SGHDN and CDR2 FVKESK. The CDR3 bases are TGTGCCAGCAGCCAAGATCCGTTGGGTGCTGCCCTCTACGAGCAGTACTTC. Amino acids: CASSQDPLGAALYEQYF.

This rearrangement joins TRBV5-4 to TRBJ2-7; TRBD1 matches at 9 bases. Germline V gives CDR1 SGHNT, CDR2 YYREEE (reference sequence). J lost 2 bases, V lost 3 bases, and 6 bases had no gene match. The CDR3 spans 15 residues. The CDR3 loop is CASSSGTGITYEQYF. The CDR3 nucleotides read TGTGCCAGCAGCTCGGGGACAGGGATCACCTACGAGCAGTACTTC.